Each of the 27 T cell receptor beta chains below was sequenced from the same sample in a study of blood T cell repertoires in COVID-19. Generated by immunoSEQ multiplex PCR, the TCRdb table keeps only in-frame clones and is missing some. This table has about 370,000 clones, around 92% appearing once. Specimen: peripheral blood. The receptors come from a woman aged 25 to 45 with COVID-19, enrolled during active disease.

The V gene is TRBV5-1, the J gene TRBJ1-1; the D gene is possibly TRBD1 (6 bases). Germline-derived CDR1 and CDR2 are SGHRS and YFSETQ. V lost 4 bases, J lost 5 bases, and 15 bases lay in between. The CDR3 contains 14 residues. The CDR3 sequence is CASSPGGLVTEAFF. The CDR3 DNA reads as TGCGCCAGCAGCCCGGGGGGGCTCGTGACTGAAGCTTTCTTT.

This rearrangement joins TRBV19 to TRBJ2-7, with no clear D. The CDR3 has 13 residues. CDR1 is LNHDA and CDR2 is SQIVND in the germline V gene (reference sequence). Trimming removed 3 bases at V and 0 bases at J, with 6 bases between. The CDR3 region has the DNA TGTGCCAGTAGTATTCAGTCCTCCTACGAGCAGTACTTC. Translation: CASSIQSSYEQYF.

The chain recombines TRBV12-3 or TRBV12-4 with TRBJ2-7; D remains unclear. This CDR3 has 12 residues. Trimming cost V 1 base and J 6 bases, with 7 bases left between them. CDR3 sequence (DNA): TGTGCCAGCAGTTTAGTCCGGAGCGAGCAGTACTTC. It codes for CASSLVRSEQYF.

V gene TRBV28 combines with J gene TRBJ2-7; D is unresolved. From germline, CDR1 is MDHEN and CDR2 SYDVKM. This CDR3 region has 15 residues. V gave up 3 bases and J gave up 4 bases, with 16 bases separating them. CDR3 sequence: CASSLRHQDLYEQYF. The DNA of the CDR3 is TGTGCCAGCAGTTTGAGACACCAAGACCTATACGAGCAGTACTTC.

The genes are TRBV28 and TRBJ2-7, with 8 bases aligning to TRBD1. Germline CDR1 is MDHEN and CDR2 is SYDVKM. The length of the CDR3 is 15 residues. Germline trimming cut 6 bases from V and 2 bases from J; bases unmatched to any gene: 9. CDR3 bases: TGTGCCAGCAGACAGGGGGTTAAAGTCGCCTACGAGCAGTACTTC. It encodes CASRQGVKVAYEQYF. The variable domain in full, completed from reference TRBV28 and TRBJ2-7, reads DVKVTQSSRYLVKRTGEKVFLECVQDMDHENMFWYRQDPGLGLRLIYFSYDVKMKEKGDIPEGYSVSREKKERFSLILESASTNQTSMYLCASRQGVKVAYEQYFGPGTRLTVT.

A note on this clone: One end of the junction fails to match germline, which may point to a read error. The CDR3 sequence: CASSRDLGLPTF. Written as DNA, the CDR3 is TGTGCCAGCAGCAGAGACCTAGGCCTGCCCACCTTT. The J gene is TRBJ2-3, the V gene TRBV11-2; no definite D call. There are 12 residues in the CDR3. The germline V gene encodes CDR1 SGHAT and CDR2 FQNNGV.

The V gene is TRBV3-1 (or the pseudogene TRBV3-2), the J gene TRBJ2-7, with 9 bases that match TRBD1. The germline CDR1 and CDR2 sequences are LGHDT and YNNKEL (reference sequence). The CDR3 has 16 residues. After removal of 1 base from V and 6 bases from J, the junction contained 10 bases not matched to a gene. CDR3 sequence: CASSQGATDRGLEQYV. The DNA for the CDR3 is TGTGCCAGCAGCCAAGGGGCTACGGACAGGGGACTCGAGCAGTACGTC.

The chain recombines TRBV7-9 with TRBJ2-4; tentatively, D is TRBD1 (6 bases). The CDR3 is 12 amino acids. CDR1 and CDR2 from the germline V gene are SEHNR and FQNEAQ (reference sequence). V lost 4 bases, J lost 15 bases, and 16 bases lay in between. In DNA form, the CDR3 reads TGTGCCAGCAGCTCCGACCGACAGGTTCCGTACTTC. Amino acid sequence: CASSSDRQVPYF.

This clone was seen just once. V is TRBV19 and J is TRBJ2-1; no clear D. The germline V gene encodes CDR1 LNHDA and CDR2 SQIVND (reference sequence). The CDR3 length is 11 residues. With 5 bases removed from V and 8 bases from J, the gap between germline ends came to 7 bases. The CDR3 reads CASSARDEQFF. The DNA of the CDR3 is TGTGCCAGTAGTGCCCGAGATGAGCAGTTCTTC.

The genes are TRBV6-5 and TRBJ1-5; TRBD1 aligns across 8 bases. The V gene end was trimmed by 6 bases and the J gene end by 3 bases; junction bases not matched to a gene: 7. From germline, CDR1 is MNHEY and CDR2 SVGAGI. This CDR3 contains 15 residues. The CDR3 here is CASRGGTGYNQPQHF. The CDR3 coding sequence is TGTGCCAGCAGGGGAGGGACAGGCTACAATCAGCCCCAGCATTTT.

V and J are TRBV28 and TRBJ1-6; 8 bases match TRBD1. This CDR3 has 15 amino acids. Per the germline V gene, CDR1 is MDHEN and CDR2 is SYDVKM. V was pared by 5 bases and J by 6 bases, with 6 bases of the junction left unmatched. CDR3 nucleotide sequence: TGTGCCAGCAGTACCAGGACAGGGTTTAATTCACCCCTCCACTTT. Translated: CASSTRTGFNSPLHF.

The CDR3 here is CASSYGLVYEQYF. The CDR3 nucleotides read TGTGCCAGCAGTTACGGGCTGGTCTACGAGCAGTACTTC. V gene TRBV6-2 or TRBV6-3 combines with J gene TRBJ2-7; no clear D gene. The germline V gene encodes CDR1 MNHEY and CDR2 SVGEGT. This CDR3 comprises 13 residues. Trimming took 2 bases from V and 3 from J, leaving 8 bases between them.

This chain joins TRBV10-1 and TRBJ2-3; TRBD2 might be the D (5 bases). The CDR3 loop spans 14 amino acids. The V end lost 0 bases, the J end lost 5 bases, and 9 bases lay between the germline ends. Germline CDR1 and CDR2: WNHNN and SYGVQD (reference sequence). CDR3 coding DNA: TGCGCCAGCAGTGAGTCGGGAGAGGAAGATACGCAGTATTTT. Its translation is CASSESGEEDTQYF.

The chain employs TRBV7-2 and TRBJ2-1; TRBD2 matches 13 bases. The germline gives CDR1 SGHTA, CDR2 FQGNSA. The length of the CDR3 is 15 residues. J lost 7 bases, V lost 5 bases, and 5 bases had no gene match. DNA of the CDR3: TGTGCCAGCAGCGCACTAGCGGGAGGGCCGAATGAGCAGTTCTTC. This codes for CASSALAGGPNEQFF.

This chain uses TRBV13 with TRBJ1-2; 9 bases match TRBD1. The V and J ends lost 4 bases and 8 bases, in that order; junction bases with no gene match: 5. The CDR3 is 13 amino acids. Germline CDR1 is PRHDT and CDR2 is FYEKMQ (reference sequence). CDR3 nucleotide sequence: TGTGCCAGCAGCTCGGGACAGGGTGGGGGCTACACCTTC. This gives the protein CASSSGQGGGYTF. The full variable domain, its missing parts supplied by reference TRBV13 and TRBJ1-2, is AAGVIQSPRHLIKEKRETATLKCYPIPRHDTVYWYQQGPGQDPQFLISFYEKMQSDKGSIPDRFSAQQFSDYHSELNMSSLELGDSALYFCASSSGQGGGYTFGSGTRLTVV.

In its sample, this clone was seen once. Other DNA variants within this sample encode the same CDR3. CDR3 DNA: TGCGCCAGCAGCTTGGATAGTCTGAACACTGAAGCTTTCTTT. The encoded protein is CASSLDSLNTEAFF. V and J are TRBV5-1 and TRBJ1-1; unclear D gene. The V end was cut by 0 bases, the J end by 0 bases, with 6 bases between. Germline CDR1 and CDR2: SGHRS and YFSETQ. The CDR3 length is 14 residues.

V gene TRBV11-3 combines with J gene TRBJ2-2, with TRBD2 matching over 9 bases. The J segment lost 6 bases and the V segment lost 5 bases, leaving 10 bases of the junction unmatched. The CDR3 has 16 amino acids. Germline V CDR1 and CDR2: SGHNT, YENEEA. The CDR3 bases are TGTGCCAGCAGCCGGTTAGCGGGAGAGGTCGCCGGGGAGCTGTTTTTT. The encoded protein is CASSRLAGEVAGELFF.

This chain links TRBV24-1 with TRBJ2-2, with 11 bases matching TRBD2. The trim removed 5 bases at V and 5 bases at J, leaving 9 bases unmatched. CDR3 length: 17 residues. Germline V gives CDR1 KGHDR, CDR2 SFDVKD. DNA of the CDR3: TGTGCCACCAGTGCCCTAGCGGGAGGCATGGGGACCGGGGAGCTGTTTTTT. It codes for CATSALAGGMGTGELFF.

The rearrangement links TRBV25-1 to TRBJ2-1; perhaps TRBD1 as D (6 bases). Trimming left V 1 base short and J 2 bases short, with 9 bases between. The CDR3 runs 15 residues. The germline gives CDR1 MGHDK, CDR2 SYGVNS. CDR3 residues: CASSEFKGAYNEQFF. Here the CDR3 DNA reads TGTGCCAGCAGTGAATTTAAGGGGGCCTACAATGAGCAGTTCTTC.

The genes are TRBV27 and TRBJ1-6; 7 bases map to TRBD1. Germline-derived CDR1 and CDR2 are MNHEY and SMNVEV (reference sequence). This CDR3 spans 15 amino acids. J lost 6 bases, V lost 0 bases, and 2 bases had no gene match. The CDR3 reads CASSLSGTVNSPLHF. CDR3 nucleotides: TGTGCCAGCAGTTTATCTGGGACAGTTAATTCACCCCTCCACTTT.

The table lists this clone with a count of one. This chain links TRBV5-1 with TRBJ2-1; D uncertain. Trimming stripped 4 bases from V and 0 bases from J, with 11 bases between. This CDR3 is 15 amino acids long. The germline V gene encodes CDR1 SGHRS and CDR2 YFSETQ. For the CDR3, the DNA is TGCGCCAGCAGCCCCGTTTCAGGCTCCTACAATGAGCAGTTCTTC. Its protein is CASSPVSGSYNEQFF.

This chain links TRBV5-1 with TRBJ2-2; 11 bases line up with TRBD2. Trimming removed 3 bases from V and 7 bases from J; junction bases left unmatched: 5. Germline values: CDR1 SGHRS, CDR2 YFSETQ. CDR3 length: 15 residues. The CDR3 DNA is TGCGCCAGCAGCTCCGGGACTAGCGGTATCGGGGAGCTGTTTTTT. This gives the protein CASSSGTSGIGELFF.

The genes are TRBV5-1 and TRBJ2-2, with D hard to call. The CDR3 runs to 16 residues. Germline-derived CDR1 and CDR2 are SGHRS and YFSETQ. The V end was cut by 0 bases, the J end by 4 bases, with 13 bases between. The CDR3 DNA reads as TGCGCCAGCAGCTTGGAGCCCCTAGAACTCACCGGGGAGCTGTTTTTT. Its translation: CASSLEPLELTGELFF.

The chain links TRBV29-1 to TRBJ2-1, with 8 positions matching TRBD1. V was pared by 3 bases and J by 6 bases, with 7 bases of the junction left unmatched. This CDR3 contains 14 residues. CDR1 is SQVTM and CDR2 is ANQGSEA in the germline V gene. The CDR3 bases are TGCAGCGTTGACAGGACAGGGAGCGGCAATGAGCAGTTCTTC. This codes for CSVDRTGSGNEQFF.

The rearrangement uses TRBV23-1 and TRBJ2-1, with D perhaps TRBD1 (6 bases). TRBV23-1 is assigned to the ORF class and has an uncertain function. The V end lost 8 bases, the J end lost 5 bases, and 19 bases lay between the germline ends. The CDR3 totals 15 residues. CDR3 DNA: TGCGCCAGCGGACGGATTTGGGGGCCACACAATGAGCAGTTCTTC. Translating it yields CASGRIWGPHNEQFF.

The DNA for the CDR3 is TGTGCCAGCAGCTCTCACTACAGGTTTTACGAGCAGTACGTC. Its protein product is CASSSHYRFYEQYV. This rearrangement joins TRBV5-8 to TRBJ2-7; D might be TRBD1 (5 bases). V dropped 3 bases and J dropped 4 bases, with 14 bases sitting between them. This CDR3 is 14 amino acids long. Germline-derived CDR1 and CDR2 are SGHTS and YDEGEE.

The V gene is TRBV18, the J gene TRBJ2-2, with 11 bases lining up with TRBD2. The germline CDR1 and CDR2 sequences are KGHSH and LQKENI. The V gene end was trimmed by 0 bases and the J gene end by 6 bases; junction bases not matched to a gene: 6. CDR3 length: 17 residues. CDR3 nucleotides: TGTGCCAGCTCACCACCGGTACTAGCGGGAGACGCCGGGGAGCTGTTTTTT. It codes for CASSPPVLAGDAGELFF.